The present T cell receptor beta chain was sequenced within a study of blood T cell repertoires in COVID-19. The repertoire was sequenced with immunoSEQ multiplex PCR; TCRdb's copy has only in-frame clones and lacks some. This table holds 300,000 or so clones, around 87% found once. In germline, CDR1 is LGHDT, CDR2 YNNKEL (reference sequence). The CDR3 is 16 residues long. Trimming at V came to 0 bases and at J to 9 bases, leaving 4 bases not matched to a gene. The V call is TRBV3-1 (or the pseudogene TRBV3-2), the J call TRBJ2-1; TRBD2 matches 14 bases. The sequencing sample was made of peripheral blood. The receptor was derived from a woman aged 50 to 60 who had recovered from COVID-19. In DNA form, the CDR3 reads TGTGCCAGCAGCCAAGAACCGGGACTAGCGGGAGTTGAGCAGTTCTTC. This codes for CASSQEPGLAGVEQFF.